The 24 T cell receptor beta chains below were found in one sample sequenced in a study of Ad26.COV2.S vaccination and SARS-CoV-2 variants. Measured with immunoSEQ multiplex PCR; TCRdb has only the in-frame clones, and not every one. The data show 400,000 to 450,000 clones, roughly 87% seen once. This sample's treatment: 15 to 20 received Ad26.COV2.S at low or high dose, single or two shots; about 5 received placebo; per-sample allocation not given. Samples were taken on day 63 after the first vaccine or placebo injection. The sequences come from peripheral blood, collected in a trial of Ad26.COV2.S vaccine versus placebo. The source is a person between 18 and 60 years old who received the Ad26.COV2.S COVID-19 vaccine or a placebo.

This clone was seen just once. J is TRBJ2-1 and V is TRBV3-1 (or the pseudogene TRBV3-2); no firm D call. CDR3 length equals 13 residues. The V end was cut by 4 bases, the J end by 0 bases, with 4 bases between. CDR1 and CDR2 from the germline V gene are LGHDT and YNNKEL (reference sequence). In DNA form, the CDR3 reads TGTGCCAGCAGCCCGAGCTCCTACAATGAGCAGTTCTTC. Its protein is CASSPSSYNEQFF.

This clone was recorded a few times. The rearrangement joins TRBV10-3 to TRBJ2-2; 7 bases agree with TRBD1. Germline lookup yields CDR1 ENHRY and CDR2 SYGVKD. The CDR3 loop spans 16 amino acids. J lost 5 bases, V lost 0 bases, and 6 bases had no gene match. CDR3 DNA: TGTGCCATCAGTGAGTCCAGACAGGGTTTTACCGGGGAGCTGTTTTTT. Translating gives CAISESRQGFTGELFF.

This chain links TRBV14 with TRBJ2-1; 8 positions agree with TRBD2. The CDR3 sequence is 15 residues long. From germline, CDR1 is SGHDN and CDR2 FVKESK. Unmatched junction bases numbered 6, after V lost 0 bases and J lost 8 bases. DNA for the CDR3: TGTGCCAGCAGCCAAGATCGGGGGGGTCTCGATGAGCAGTTCTTC. Encoded protein: CASSQDRGGLDEQFF.

On this clone: The sample has other DNA sequences that encode this CDR3 too. The chain carries TRBV18 and TRBJ2-5; TRBD2 matches at 8 bases. There are 13 residues in the CDR3. The germline V gene has CDR1 KGHSH and CDR2 LQKENI. Germline trimming cut 2 bases from V and 5 bases from J; bases unmatched to any gene: 1. Here the CDR3 DNA reads TGTGCCAGCTCACCAGCGGGGGGTGAGACCCAGTACTTC. Translating it yields CASSPAGGETQYF. Combining the CDR3 with reference TRBV18 and TRBJ2-5 gives the whole variable domain NAGVMQNPRHLVRRRGQEARLRCSPMKGHSHVYWYRQLPEEGLKFMVYLQKENIIDESGMPKERFSAEFPKEGPSILRIQQVVRGDSAAYFCASSPAGGETQYFGPGTRLLVL.

The chain is built from TRBV28 and TRBJ2-1; possibly TRBD2 for D (5 bases). The CDR3 spans 15 residues. V lost 6 bases, J lost 6 bases, and 18 bases lay in between. Germline CDR1 reads MDHEN; CDR2 reads SYDVKM. CDR3 DNA: TGTGCCAGCAGCACTCGCAGGACTCTGGGCAATGAGCAGTTCTTC. This encodes CASSTRRTLGNEQFF.

The CDR3 sequence is CASRPSGMETQYF. The CDR3 DNA is TGTGCCAGTAGGCCCTCGGGAATGGAGACCCAGTACTTC. This sequence joins TRBV19 and TRBJ2-5; TRBD2 is a possible D gene (5 bases). The CDR3 is 13 residues long. The V gene's germline CDR1 is LNHDA and CDR2 SQIVND (reference sequence). Trimming took 6 bases from V and 5 from J, leaving 13 bases between them.

This chain joins TRBV6-2 or TRBV6-3 and TRBJ2-1, with 8 bases lining up with TRBD2. With V trimmed by 2 bases and J by 0 bases, 6 bases remained unmatched. CDR3 length: 17 amino acids. The germline CDR1 and CDR2 sequences are MNHEY and SVGEGT. CDR3 amino acids: CASSYPLAGGSYNEQFF. The CDR3, as DNA: TGTGCCAGCAGTTACCCACTTGCGGGGGGCTCCTACAATGAGCAGTTCTTC.

V is TRBV9 and J is TRBJ2-3, with D possibly matching TRBD1 (6 bases). CDR3 size: 14 residues. The V gene's germline CDR1 is SGDLS and CDR2 YYNGEE. The V end was cut by 1 base, the J end by 5 bases, with 11 bases between. In DNA form, the CDR3 reads TGTGCCAGCAGCGTAATGGGGGCGAGAGATACGCAGTATTTT. Protein sequence: CASSVMGARDTQYF.

The chain combines TRBV18 with TRBJ2-7; the D is unclear. Germline loops: CDR1 KGHSH, CDR2 LQKENI. V shed 6 bases and J shed 7 bases, with 10 bases lying between them. The CDR3 is 11 amino acids. The CDR3 spells CASSLGGEQYF. The CDR3 DNA follows: TGTGCCAGCTCCCTCGGTGGGGAGCAGTACTTC.

V and J are TRBV29-1 and TRBJ2-7, with D possibly being TRBD2 (5 bases). The V gene's germline CDR1 is SQVTM and CDR2 ANQGSEA. V lost 7 bases and J lost 4, with 17 bases in between. The CDR3 totals 13 residues. Written as DNA, the CDR3 is TGCAGCGCCGGAGAGGGAGAGCCGTACGAGCAGTACTTC. This translates into CSAGEGEPYEQYF.

This clone was found once. The V gene is TRBV7-3, the J gene TRBJ2-7, with 8 bases fitting TRBD2. With 3 bases clipped from V and 7 bases from J, the junction kept 5 bases outside the gene matches. The CDR3 spans 13 residues. CDR1 and CDR2 (germline): SGHTA, FQGTGA. CDR3 sequence reads: CASSLIPGGEQYF. In DNA form, the CDR3 reads TGTGCCAGCAGCTTGATTCCGGGAGGGGAGCAGTACTTC.

Remarks on this clone: The DNA is left out, because the CDR3 cannot be placed on it with certainty; the CDR3 is given as TCRdb lists it. The V call is TRBV7-2, the J call TRBJ2-3; the table's D call of TRBD2 was not tested on the DNA. Germline V lookup: CDR1 SGHTA, CDR2 FQGNSA. The CDR3 comprises 16 residues, both ends counted. Here the CDR3 reads CASSLDSAPGADTQYF.

V gene TRBV10-3 combines with J gene TRBJ2-7; TRBD2 matches at 10 bases. The CDR3 loop spans 16 amino acids. In germline, CDR1 is ENHRY, CDR2 SYGVKD. With V trimmed by 1 base and J by 5 bases, 8 bases remained unmatched. The CDR3 reads CAISELGAGGPDEQYF. CDR3 nucleotide sequence: TGTGCCATCAGTGAGTTAGGAGCGGGAGGGCCCGACGAGCAGTACTTC.

This clone was seen a few times. The chain joins TRBV9 to TRBJ1-1, with TRBD1 identical over 10 bases. Trimming removed 3 bases from V and 1 base from J; junction bases left unmatched: 3. Germline V gives CDR1 SGDLS, CDR2 YYNGEE. The CDR3 is 15 residues long. The CDR3 bases are TGTGCCAGCAGCGGGGGGACAGGGGAGAACACTGAAGCTTTCTTT. It yields the protein CASSGGTGENTEAFF.

Of note for this clone: Other DNA sequences from this sample encode an identical CDR3 as well. The chain carries TRBV12-3 or TRBV12-4 and TRBJ2-5; the D is unclear. The V and J ends lost 5 bases and 3 bases respectively, with 4 bases between them. This CDR3 contains 11 residues. CDR3 residues: CASSLKETQYF. CDR3 DNA sequence: TGTGCCAGCAGTCTCAAAGAGACCCAGTACTTC.

The rearrangement uses TRBV24-1 and TRBJ1-5, with D uncertain. Germline loops: CDR1 KGHDR, CDR2 SFDVKD. V lost 0 bases and J 8 bases, leaving 10 bases between the germline ends. The CDR3 consists of 14 residues. CDR3 protein: CATSDLDSVEPQHF. In DNA, the CDR3 is TGTGCCACCAGTGATTTGGATTCCGTAGAGCCCCAGCATTTT.

The chain recombines TRBV12-3 or TRBV12-4 with TRBJ2-5; 7 bases fit TRBD1. CDR3 size: 13 residues. V gave up 6 bases and J gave up 3 bases; unmatched junction bases: 4. The CDR3 reads CASRQGIEETQYF. For the CDR3, the DNA is TGTGCCAGCAGACAGGGGATAGAAGAGACCCAGTACTTC.

In the case of this clone: Other DNA variants within this sample encode the same CDR3. V gene TRBV5-6 combines with J gene TRBJ2-1, with 8 positions matching TRBD1. The CDR3 is 16 residues long. The V gene's germline CDR1 is SGHDT and CDR2 YYEEEE. V was clipped by 5 bases and J by 0 bases; unmatched bases: 7. The CDR3 is CASSPRTGSSYNEQFF. CDR3 bases: TGTGCCAGCAGTCCGAGGACAGGGAGCTCCTACAATGAGCAGTTCTTC.

J is TRBJ2-3 and V is TRBV29-1; 8 bases match TRBD2. CDR1 is SQVTM, CDR2 ANQGSEA, per germline. The CDR3 is 17 amino acids. The junction had 14 bases not matched to a gene; V was cut back by 3 bases and J by 3 bases. In DNA, the CDR3 is TGCAGCGTTGACGGGGGGGCGGCGAAATCTAGGACAGATACGCAGTATTTT. It translates to CSVDGGAAKSRTDTQYF.

V gene TRBV28 combines with J gene TRBJ2-1; 14 bases line up with TRBD2. CDR3 length: 20 amino acids. Germline V lookup: CDR1 MDHEN, CDR2 SYDVKM. V shed 2 bases, J shed 6 bases, and the junction held 15 bases outside the gene matches. The CDR3 region is CASSLRRRQPGLAGVNEQFF. Here the CDR3 DNA reads TGTGCCAGCAGTTTAAGACGGAGACAGCCGGGACTAGCGGGAGTCAATGAGCAGTTCTTC.

This chain connects TRBV10-3 to TRBJ2-1; D is ambiguous. The germline CDR1 and CDR2 sequences are ENHRY and SYGVKD. The CDR3 spans 13 residues. V was clipped by 2 bases and J by 3 bases, with 5 bases between them. CDR3 bases: TGTGCCATCAGTGAGGATTACTACAATGAGCAGTTCTTC. It specifies CAISEDYYNEQFF.

V usage is TRBV15 and J usage is TRBJ2-5, with a weak D call TRBD1 (6 bases). Looked up from germline, CDR1 is LNHNV and CDR2 is YYDKDF (reference sequence). The CDR3 totals 15 residues. V lost 0 bases and J lost 2, with 10 bases in between. The CDR3 loop is CATSRDRGHQETQYF. For the CDR3, the DNA is TGTGCCACCAGCAGAGATAGGGGACATCAAGAGACCCAGTACTTC.

The chain recombines TRBV15 with TRBJ1-5; no definite D call. The V end was cut by 8 bases, the J end by 2 bases, with 16 bases between. The CDR3 is 15 residues long. Germline V lookup: CDR1 LNHNV, CDR2 YYDKDF (reference sequence). The CDR3 sequence is CATGEGLYGNQPQHF. DNA for the CDR3: TGTGCCACCGGAGAAGGCCTGTACGGCAATCAGCCCCAGCATTTT.

V usage is TRBV29-1 and J usage is TRBJ1-2; D remains unclear. CDR3 length: 13 residues. CDR1 SQVTM and CDR2 ANQGSEA come from the germline V gene. The ends were cut back, 7 bases at V and 0 bases at J, with 12 bases in the middle. This CDR3 is CSAPLQSNYGYTF. CDR3 DNA sequence: TGCAGCGCCCCTCTCCAGTCTAACTATGGCTACACCTTC.